The 27 T cell receptor beta chains in this list originate from one sample, sequenced in a study of blood T cell repertoires in COVID-19 (TCRdb year 2020). The method behind the library was the immunoSEQ multiplex PCR assay. The clones in this table, taken by TCRdb from immuneACCESS, are in-frame only. Not every clone is retained; where verified, under half of the shortfall comes from an unresolved V gene, and the cause of the rest is unknown. The sample includes under 65,000 clones, with over 75% observed a single time. The ten biggest clones cover 7% to 10% of the sample. The specimen was peripheral blood. These receptors all come from an elderly woman with active COVID-19.

In DNA, the CDR3 is TGTGCCAGCAGTTCCCTTCCTGGGGGGGAACGAATAATGAGTAGAGCCGGGGAGCTGTTTTTT. Translating gives CASSSLPGGERIMSRAGELFF. The V call is TRBV28, the J call TRBJ2-2; 7 positions agree with TRBD2. Trimming removed 4 bases from V and 6 bases from J; junction bases left unmatched: 26. Germline loops: CDR1 MDHEN, CDR2 SYDVKM. This CDR3 is 21 amino acids long.

This clone appeared a single time. The rearrangement links TRBV6-5 to TRBJ2-7, with D maybe TRBD1 (6 bases). Germline V gene sequence: CDR1 MNHEY, CDR2 SVGAGI. With 6 bases removed from V and 6 bases from J, the gap between germline ends came to 18 bases. The CDR3 length is 14 residues. The CDR3 loop reads CASSHDAGVGEQYF. The DNA of the CDR3 is TGTGCCAGCAGCCATGATGCAGGGGTGGGCGAGCAGTACTTC.

The V gene is TRBV4-2, the J gene TRBJ1-6, with 10 bases matching TRBD1. The ends lost 0 bases at V and 10 bases at J; junction bases unmatched: 15. Germline assignment: CDR1 LGHNA and CDR2 YNFKEQ. The CDR3 extends over 19 amino acids. The CDR3: CASSQDLYRDRGGSSPLHF. The CDR3 bases are TGTGCCAGCAGCCAAGATCTCTACAGGGACAGGGGAGGTAGCTCACCCCTCCACTTT.

The V and J genes are TRBV6-5 and TRBJ2-2; maybe TRBD2 (7 bases). V lost 11 bases and J lost 6, with 19 bases in between. The length of the CDR3 is 14 residues. Germline CDR1 and CDR2: MNHEY and SVGAGI. The CDR3: CAHGEGVKAGELFF. CDR3 nucleotide sequence: TGTGCCCACGGGGAGGGGGTTAAGGCCGGGGAGCTGTTTTTT.

This sequence joins TRBV28 and TRBJ2-5; TRBD1 aligns across 7 bases. J lost 2 bases, V lost 3 bases, and 21 bases had no gene match. This CDR3 contains 20 residues. Germline V gene data show CDR1 as MDHEN and CDR2 as SYDVKM. The CDR3, as DNA: TGTGCCAGCAGTTTTCCGGGGATCGGCCAGACTCCGGGACAGCAAGAGACCCAGTACTTC. Its protein is CASSFPGIGQTPGQQETQYF.

The V call is TRBV3-1 (or the pseudogene TRBV3-2), the J call TRBJ1-5; D may be TRBD1 (6 bases). The CDR3 length is 14 residues. The ends were cut back, 4 bases at V and 9 bases at J, with 16 bases in the middle. In germline, CDR1 is LGHDT, CDR2 YNNKEL (reference sequence). CDR3 DNA sequence: TGTGCCAGCAGCCTCTCGACAGGAGGTGGGCCCCAGCATTTT. It yields the protein CASSLSTGGGPQHF.

This clone showed up just once. The rearrangement links TRBV5-1 to TRBJ2-3; D call uncertain. The CDR3 runs to 15 residues. Germline V gene lookup returns CDR1 SGHRS and CDR2 YFSETQ. With 0 bases removed from V and 0 bases from J, the gap between germline ends came to 8 bases. CDR3 region: CASSLVPSSTDTQYF. CDR3 DNA: TGCGCCAGCAGCTTGGTTCCCTCTAGCACAGATACGCAGTATTTT.

The V call is TRBV19, the J call TRBJ2-3, with no clear D. Trimming took 5 bases from V and 0 from J, leaving 12 bases between them. Germline-derived CDR1 and CDR2 are LNHDA and SQIVND (reference sequence). This CDR3 spans 15 amino acids. The chain's CDR3 is CASSLERTSTDTQYF. In DNA form, the CDR3 reads TGTGCCAGTAGTCTCGAGAGAACTAGCACAGATACGCAGTATTTT.

The genes are TRBV28 and TRBJ1-1; 7 nucleotides agree with TRBD1. Germline CDR1 and CDR2: MDHEN and SYDVKM. The CDR3 spans 16 residues. The V and J ends lost 6 bases and 1 base, in that order; junction bases with no gene match: 11. CDR3 amino acids: CASSPPGTARNTEAFF. Written as DNA, the CDR3 is TGTGCCAGCAGCCCGCCTGGGACAGCTCGGAACACTGAAGCTTTCTTT.

This chain uses TRBV5-8 with TRBJ2-6, with a possible D match to TRBD2 (6 bases). V lost 3 bases to trimming and J lost 0 bases, with 10 bases between them. Per the germline V gene, CDR1 is SGHTS and CDR2 is YDEGEE. There are 16 residues in the CDR3. CDR3: CASSWGLTSGANVLTF. The DNA of the CDR3 is TGTGCCAGCAGCTGGGGACTGACCTCTGGGGCCAACGTCCTGACTTTC.

This sequence joins TRBV4-1 and TRBJ2-7; 7 nucleotides line up with TRBD2. The junction had 8 bases not matched to a gene; V was cut back by 0 bases and J by 0 bases. The CDR3 spans 17 residues. Germline V gene data show CDR1 as MGHRA and CDR2 as YSYEKL. CDR3 region: CASSQDFAGGSSYEQYF. Written as DNA, the CDR3 is TGCGCCAGCAGCCAAGATTTCGCGGGCGGGAGCTCCTACGAGCAGTACTTC.

This chain uses TRBV10-3 with TRBJ1-2, with TRBD1 matching 8 bases. This CDR3 is 15 amino acids long. Germline CDR1 is ENHRY and CDR2 is SYGVKD. V lost 3 bases and J lost 4; bases outside the gene matches: 7. CDR3 nucleotides: TGTGCCATCAGTGATTGGGCAGGGGGCGGCTATGGCTACACCTTC. It encodes CAISDWAGGGYGYTF.

The rearrangement links TRBV10-3 to TRBJ1-3; no reliable D call. Germline CDR1 reads ENHRY; CDR2 reads SYGVKD. Trimming cost V 2 bases and J 0 bases, with 8 bases left between them. CDR3 length: 15 amino acids. The CDR3, as DNA: TGTGCCATCAGTGAGACAGCCTACTCTGGAAACACCATATATTTT. Protein: CAISETAYSGNTIYF.

The chain carries TRBV10-2 and TRBJ1-4, with 11 bases identical to TRBD1. Germline trimming cut 7 bases from V and 8 bases from J; bases unmatched to any gene: 9. There are 15 residues in the CDR3. Germline-derived CDR1 and CDR2 are WSHSY and SAAADI. This CDR3 is CASIGQGARGEKLFF. CDR3 bases: TGCGCCAGCATCGGACAGGGGGCGCGAGGGGAAAAACTGTTTTTT.

J is TRBJ2-3 and V is TRBV15; 9 nucleotides agree with TRBD1. The length of the CDR3 is 16 residues. The junction had 6 bases not matched to a gene; V was cut back by 3 bases and J by 2 bases. Per the germline V gene, CDR1 is LNHNV and CDR2 is YYDKDF (reference sequence). This CDR3 is CATSRAGQGNTDTQYF. For the CDR3, the DNA is TGTGCCACCAGCAGGGCGGGACAGGGCAACACAGATACGCAGTATTTT.

The V and J genes are TRBV4-1 and TRBJ1-4, with 11 bases fitting TRBD1. This CDR3 region has 16 residues. Germline V gene data show CDR1 as MGHRA and CDR2 as YSYEKL. V shed 3 bases and J 7 bases; nucleotides not matched to a gene: 7. CDR3 DNA: TGCGCCAGCAGCCATGAGGGACAGGGGGTTGGTGAAAAACTGTTTTTT. This codes for CASSHEGQGVGEKLFF.

The chain couples TRBV24-1 to TRBJ2-2; TRBD1 is a possible D gene (6 bases). Germline CDR1 is KGHDR and CDR2 is SFDVKD. V lost 3 bases and J 4 bases, leaving 11 bases between the germline ends. The CDR3 runs 15 residues. CDR3 sequence reads: CATSDTGYGTGELFF. Written as DNA, the CDR3 is TGTGCCACCAGTGATACAGGGTATGGCACCGGGGAGCTGTTTTTT.

The V gene is TRBV5-4, the J gene TRBJ1-1, with D unclear. The germline V gene encodes CDR1 SGHNT and CDR2 YYREEE (reference sequence). The CDR3 is 14 residues long. Trimming left V 6 bases short and J 1 base short, with 13 bases between. The CDR3 DNA sequence: TGTGCCAGCACAGTCGCTGGTGGGAACACTGAAGCTTTCTTT. Translation gives CASTVAGGNTEAFF.

This rearrangement joins TRBV27 to TRBJ1-1; D perhaps matches TRBD1 (5 bases). V gave up 3 bases and J gave up 7 bases, with 6 bases separating them. The CDR3 totals 11 residues. Germline values: CDR1 MNHEY, CDR2 SMNVEV (reference sequence). The CDR3 bases are TGTGCCAGCAGTTTCGGGGGTGAAGCTTTCTTT. This codes for CASSFGGEAFF.

This sequence joins TRBV29-1 and TRBJ1-1, with TRBD1 matching over 10 bases. The CDR3 contains 13 residues. V lost 7 bases to trimming and J lost 0 bases; unmatched junction nucleotides: 2. Per germline, CDR1 SQVTM and CDR2 ANQGSEA. The CDR3 sequence: CSGTGGMNTEAFF. The CDR3 DNA follows: TGCAGCGGGACAGGGGGTATGAACACTGAAGCTTTCTTT.

The count of this clone is one. This rearrangement joins TRBV5-1 to TRBJ1-4; the match to TRBD1 covers 8 bases. After removal of 2 bases from V and 7 bases from J, the junction contained 7 bases not matched to a gene. CDR1 SGHRS and CDR2 YFSETQ come from the germline V gene. The CDR3 has 15 amino acids. In nucleotides, the CDR3 is TGCGCCAGCAGCTTAGCATCCGACAGGGGTGAAAAACTGTTTTTT. It encodes CASSLASDRGEKLFF.

The rearrangement uses TRBV10-2 and TRBJ2-5; 8 bases agree with TRBD2. CDR3 size: 15 residues. The junction had 7 bases not matched to a gene; V was cut back by 0 bases and J by 7 bases. CDR1 is WSHSY and CDR2 is SAAADI in the germline V gene. Written as DNA, the CDR3 is TGCGCCAGCAGTGAGTCGGCGGGGGGTTCTGGGACCCAGTACTTC. It encodes CASSESAGGSGTQYF.

The V and J genes are TRBV3-1 (or the pseudogene TRBV3-2) and TRBJ2-5, with D tentatively TRBD2 (6 bases). The CDR3 sequence is 15 residues long. CDR1 and CDR2 from the germline V gene are LGHDT and YNNKEL (reference sequence). The germline V and J ends were trimmed by 0 bases and 7 bases, with 15 bases remaining between them. This CDR3 is CASSQDMSIGGTQYF. The CDR3 coding sequence is TGTGCCAGCAGCCAAGATATGTCTATCGGGGGGACCCAGTACTTC.

The chain couples TRBV6-5 to TRBJ1-6, with no clear D. Germline-derived CDR1 and CDR2 are MNHEY and SVGAGI. This CDR3 has 14 residues. The germline V and J ends were trimmed by 5 bases and 7 bases, with 12 bases remaining between them. This chain's CDR3 is CASSRQLSNSPLHF. In DNA form, the CDR3 reads TGTGCCAGCAGTCGTCAGTTATCCAATTCACCCCTCCACTTT.

The J gene is TRBJ1-1, the V gene TRBV7-8; 7 bases fit TRBD1. Germline V lookup: CDR1 SGHVS, CDR2 FQNEAQ. V trimming: 5 bases; J trimming: 0 bases; junction bases outside the gene matches: 9. CDR3 length equals 16 residues. The CDR3: CASSQPGGTVNTEAFF. The DNA of the CDR3 is TGTGCCAGCAGCCAACCAGGGGGTACAGTGAACACTGAAGCTTTCTTT.

The chain combines TRBV7-9 with TRBJ2-3, with 13 bases aligning to TRBD2. After removal of 5 bases from V and 2 bases from J, the junction contained 13 bases not matched to a gene. CDR3 length: 19 amino acids. In germline, CDR1 is SEHNR, CDR2 FQNEAQ (reference sequence). CDR3 in amino acids: CASSPWTSGRIPITDTQYF. The DNA of the CDR3 is TGTGCCAGCAGCCCCTGGACTAGCGGGAGAATCCCAATCACAGATACGCAGTATTTT.

The chain combines TRBV24-1 with TRBJ2-2; 9 bases map to TRBD1. Germline V gives CDR1 KGHDR, CDR2 SFDVKD. Germline trimming cut 3 bases from V and 6 bases from J; bases unmatched to any gene: 7. CDR3 size: 16 residues. CDR3 in DNA: TGTGCCACCAGTGATCCCGGGACAGGGAGGTCCGGGGAGCTGTTTTTT. Its protein is CATSDPGTGRSGELFF.